A selection of T cell receptor beta chains follows, all from one sample in a study of beta chain features in type 1 diabetes. Measured with immunoSEQ multiplex PCR; TCRdb has only the in-frame clones, and not every one. The sample consists of hundreds of thousands of clones, around 15% of them appearing once. The sample consisted of naive CD4+ T cells from blood. These receptors were collected from a man aged 18 to 35 with type 1 diabetes. CDR3s include the opening cysteine and the closing phenylalanine or tryptophan. The order of the fields is J gene, clone size, V gene, D gene, CDR3 protein, CDR3 DNA. D genes are given only for firm matches. Clone size is given for some rows only: seen once, a few or many times, or a class if the clone is expanded.

j_call: TRBJ2-5; clone_size: few; v_call: TRBV7-2; d_call: -; cdr3_aa: CASSEETQYF; cdr3_nt: TGTGCCAGCAGCGAAGAGACCCAGTACTTC
j_call: TRBJ2-1; clone_size: few; v_call: TRBV7-2; d_call: -; cdr3_aa: CASSNRPGTLYNEQFF; cdr3_nt: TGTGCCAGCAGCAACCGACCCGGTACCCTCTACAATGAGCAGTTCTTC
j_call: TRBJ1-6; clone_size: -; v_call: TRBV2; d_call: -; cdr3_aa: CASSAPRTAYNSPPHF; cdr3_nt: TGTGCCAGCAGCGCCCCTAGGACAGCCTATAATTCACCCCCCCACTTT
j_call: TRBJ2-3; clone_size: -; v_call: TRBV13; d_call: TRBD1; cdr3_aa: CASSPWGQGAGNTQYF; cdr3_nt: TGTGCCAGCAGCCCCTGGGGACAGGGAGCGGGAAATACGCAGTATTTT
j_call: TRBJ1-4; clone_size: -; v_call: TRBV7-2; d_call: TRBD1; cdr3_aa: CASSPQGTTNEKLFF; cdr3_nt: TGTGCCAGCAGTCCACAGGGGACAACTAATGAAAAACTGTTTTTT
j_call: TRBJ1-6; clone_size: few; v_call: TRBV7-9; d_call: -; cdr3_aa: CASSLVGGQSNSPLHF; cdr3_nt: TGTGCCAGCAGCTTAGTAGGCGGACAGTCTAATTCACCCCTCCACTTT
j_call: TRBJ1-6; clone_size: -; v_call: TRBV4-1; d_call: -; cdr3_aa: CASSQEVYNSPLHF; cdr3_nt: TGCGCCAGCAGCCAAGAAGTTTATAATTCACCCCTCCACTTT
j_call: TRBJ2-7; clone_size: few; v_call: TRBV28; d_call: TRBD2; cdr3_aa: CASSLPRGGRNEQYF; cdr3_nt: TGTGCCAGCAGTTTGCCCCGCGGGGGGCGCAACGAGCAGTACTTC
j_call: TRBJ2-1; clone_size: few; v_call: TRBV30; d_call: -; cdr3_aa: CAFSGGAVYEQFF; cdr3_nt: TGTGCCTTCAGTGGGGGGGCCGTATATGAGCAGTTCTTC
j_call: TRBJ2-3; clone_size: few; v_call: TRBV6-5; d_call: -; cdr3_aa: CASSHRGGTQYF; cdr3_nt: TGTGCCAGCAGCCACAGGGGGGGTACGCAGTATTTT
j_call: TRBJ2-1; clone_size: -; v_call: TRBV6-1; d_call: -; cdr3_aa: CAHRGTSYNEQFF; cdr3_nt: TGTGCCCATAGGGGCACCTCCTACAATGAGCAGTTCTTC
j_call: TRBJ1-6; clone_size: -; v_call: TRBV28; d_call: -; cdr3_aa: CASSPQINSPLHF; cdr3_nt: TGTGCCAGCAGTCCACAGATAAATTCACCCCTCCACTTT
j_call: TRBJ1-5; clone_size: -; v_call: TRBV7-2; d_call: -; cdr3_aa: CASSASGTTNQPQHF; cdr3_nt: TGTGCCAGCAGCGCATCCGGGACAACCAATCAGCCCCAGCATTTT
j_call: TRBJ1-2; clone_size: -; v_call: TRBV18; d_call: -; cdr3_aa: CASSRTVTDGYTF; cdr3_nt: TGTGCCAGCTCGCGGACAGTTACTGATGGCTACACCTTC
j_call: TRBJ2-7; clone_size: few; v_call: TRBV6-5; d_call: TRBD2; cdr3_aa: CASSPPSGTANEQYF; cdr3_nt: TGTGCCAGCAGCCCCCCTAGCGGGACCGCCAACGAGCAGTACTTC
j_call: TRBJ2-1; clone_size: few; v_call: TRBV19; d_call: TRBD1; cdr3_aa: CASSLPGQGAFNEQFF; cdr3_nt: TGTGCCAGTAGTTTACCTGGACAGGGGGCGTTTAATGAGCAGTTCTTC
j_call: TRBJ2-3; clone_size: -; v_call: TRBV6-5; d_call: -; cdr3_aa: CASSNPGGDTQYF; cdr3_nt: TGTGCCAGCAGTAACCCCGGTGGAGATACGCAGTATTTT
j_call: TRBJ2-1; clone_size: few; v_call: TRBV6-5; d_call: -; cdr3_aa: CASSYTASLSDEQFF; cdr3_nt: TGTGCCAGCAGTTACACAGCTAGCCTAAGCGACGAGCAGTTCTTC